Following are 10 T cell receptor beta chains from one sample sequenced in a study of a mutant IDH1 vaccine in newly diagnosed glioma. Some clones are missing from TCRdb's copy, which holds only in-frame ones; the method was immunoSEQ multiplex PCR. The sample carries tens of thousands of clones, roughly 85% recorded once. Time point defined: week 23, last vaccination. Doses comprised 300 ug of mutant IDH1 20-mer peptide each, plus topical imiquimod. What these receptors recognize is not known. The source material was PBMCs, sampled from a glioma patient whose treatment included an IDH1 peptide vaccine. These receptors were taken from a man aged 25 to 40 with glioma. Some clones in this sample may be carry-over from other donors' samples.

V and J are TRBV6-1 and TRBJ2-1, with TRBD2 matching 13 bases. Trimming cost V 5 bases and J 10 bases; bases outside gene matches: 8. This CDR3 comprises 15 residues. Germline lookup yields CDR1 MNHNS and CDR2 SASEGT. DNA of the CDR3: TGTGCCAGCAGTATGACTAGCGGGAGGTTAGGGGAGCAGTTCTTC. Protein sequence: CASSMTSGRLGEQFF.

The chain employs TRBV4-1 and TRBJ2-7; D might be TRBD2 (5 bases). In germline, CDR1 is MGHRA, CDR2 YSYEKL. The CDR3 covers 17 residues. V was cut by 4 bases and J by 0 bases, with 19 bases left in between. The CDR3 is CASSLVMSGESSYEQYF. The CDR3 coding sequence is TGCGCCAGCAGCCTTGTCATGAGCGGAGAAAGCTCCTACGAGCAGTACTTC.

This rearrangement joins TRBV19 to TRBJ1-2; maybe TRBD1 (5 bases). The CDR3 runs 14 residues. Per germline, CDR1 LNHDA and CDR2 SQIVND (reference sequence). V was clipped by 3 bases and J by 3 bases, with 11 bases between them. CDR3 sequence: CASSIEGRDYGYTF. For the CDR3, the DNA is TGTGCCAGTAGTATTGAGGGGCGCGACTATGGCTACACCTTC.

The genes are TRBV6-6 and TRBJ2-7, with a weak D call TRBD2 (6 bases). Per the germline V gene, CDR1 is MNHNY and CDR2 is SVGAGI (reference sequence). The V gene lost 2 bases and the J gene lost 0 bases, with 14 bases spanning the gap. This CDR3 spans 16 amino acids. The DNA of the CDR3 is TGTGCCAGCAGTTACGCAATAGCGGCAACCTCCTACGAGCAGTACTTC. Residues: CASSYAIAATSYEQYF.

J is TRBJ2-5 and V is TRBV5-8; no firm D call. The V and J ends lost 1 base and 4 bases respectively, with 5 bases between them. The germline gives CDR1 SGHTS, CDR2 YDEGEE. CDR3 length: 12 amino acids. The CDR3 spells CASSLWRETQYF. CDR3 nucleotide sequence: TGTGCCAGCAGCTTGTGGAGAGAGACCCAGTACTTC.

J is TRBJ1-4 and V is TRBV7-2; D remains unclear. V was clipped by 0 bases and J by 8 bases, with 10 bases between them. From germline, CDR1 is SGHTA and CDR2 FQGNSA. The CDR3 length is 14 residues. CDR3 residues: CASSLAGEIEKLFF. The CDR3 coding sequence is TGTGCCAGCAGCTTAGCCGGGGAGATAGAAAAACTGTTTTTT.

This rearrangement joins TRBV11-2 to TRBJ2-7; a weak D match, TRBD2 (6 bases). V was trimmed by 3 bases and J by 0 bases, leaving 9 bases between them. This CDR3 comprises 14 residues. Germline V gene data show CDR1 as SGHAT and CDR2 as FQNNGV. CDR3 bases: TGTGCCAGCAGCTTTTACGGGAGCTCCTACGAGCAGTACTTC. Protein sequence: CASSFYGSSYEQYF.

The V gene is TRBV18, the J gene TRBJ1-3, with D unclear. In germline, CDR1 is KGHSH, CDR2 LQKENI. The CDR3 runs 15 residues. V gave up 8 bases and J gave up 1 base, with 15 bases separating them. The CDR3 reads CASARGPRSGNTIYF. The CDR3 DNA is TGTGCCAGCGCACGGGGTCCGCGATCTGGAAACACCATATATTTT.

V gene TRBV19 combines with J gene TRBJ1-5; D gene ambiguous. V lost 5 bases and J 4 bases, leaving 12 bases between the germline ends. CDR1 is LNHDA and CDR2 is SQIVND in the germline V gene (reference sequence). CDR3 length: 14 residues. CDR3 sequence (DNA): TGTGCCAGTAGTTCTGGTGGGCTTAATCAGCCCCAGCATTTT. It codes for CASSSGGLNQPQHF.

This chain connects TRBV6-5 to TRBJ1-4; tentative D call: TRBD1 (6 bases). The length of the CDR3 is 15 residues. The germline V and J ends were trimmed by 2 bases and 8 bases, with 15 bases remaining between them. The V gene's germline CDR1 is MNHEY and CDR2 SVGAGI. The CDR3 is CASSYASGAPEKLFF. The CDR3 bases are TGTGCCAGCAGTTACGCCTCGGGGGCGCCGGAAAAACTGTTTTTT.